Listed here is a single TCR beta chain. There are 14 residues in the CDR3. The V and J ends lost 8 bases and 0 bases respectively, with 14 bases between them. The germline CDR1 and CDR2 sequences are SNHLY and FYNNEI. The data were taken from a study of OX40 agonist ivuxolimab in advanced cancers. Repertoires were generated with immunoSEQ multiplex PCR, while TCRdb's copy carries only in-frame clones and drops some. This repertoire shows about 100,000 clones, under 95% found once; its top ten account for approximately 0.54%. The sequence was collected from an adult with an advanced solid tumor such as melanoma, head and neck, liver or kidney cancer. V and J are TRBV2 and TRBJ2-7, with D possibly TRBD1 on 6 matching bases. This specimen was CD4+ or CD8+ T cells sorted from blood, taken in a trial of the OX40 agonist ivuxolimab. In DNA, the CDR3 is TGTGCCAGCCGAAAGACAGGTAGCTCCTACGAGCAGTACTTC. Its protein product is CASRKTGSSYEQYF.